A single sample is the source of the 18 T cell receptor beta chains below, sequenced in a study of T cell repertoires in cytomegalovirus infection. From the reads, TCRdb called clonotypes with MiXCR, one entry per CDR3 protein. The sample carries about 76,000 distinct CDR3 sequences, more than 3.5% recorded once. The sample consisted of PBMCs. Receptors originate from a human donor in good health (CMV status not recorded). Some clones in this sample may be carry-over from other donors' samples.

This clonotype was detected ten times or more. V gene TRBV30 combines with J gene TRBJ1-5; tentative D call: TRBD1 (5 bases). Germline values: CDR1 GTSNPN, CDR2 SVGIG (reference sequence). The CDR3 spans 15 residues. Trimming cost V 2 bases and J 0 bases, with 11 bases left between them. DNA for the CDR3: TGTGCCTGGAGTCCTCAGGGATATAGCAATCAGCCCCAGCATTTT. This sequence encodes CAWSPQGYSNQPQHF. The full variable domain, its missing parts supplied by reference TRBV30 and TRBJ1-5, is SQTIHQWPATLVQPVGSPLSLECTVEGTSNPNLYWYRQAAGRGLQLLFYSVGIGQISSEVPQNLSASRPQDRQFILSSKKLLLSDSGFYLCAWSPQGYSNQPQHFGDGTRLSIL.

This clonotype was observed many times. In DNA form, the CDR3 reads TGCGCCAGCAGCCAAGTTACAACAGCAGATACGCAGTATTTT. Its protein is CASSQVTTADTQYF. V is TRBV4-1 and J is TRBJ2-3; D gene unclear. V was shortened by 1 base and J by 4 bases, with 9 bases between the two germline ends. Germline lookup yields CDR1 MGHRA and CDR2 YSYEKL. This CDR3 region has 14 residues.

This clonotype showed up many times. The V call is TRBV27, the J call TRBJ1-1; D gene unclear. The CDR3 has 14 amino acids. Trimming took off 5 bases at V and 4 bases at J, with 14 bases between the two ends. CDR1 MNHEY and CDR2 SMNVEV come from the germline V gene (reference sequence). The CDR3 loop reads CASSHRASSTEAFF. The CDR3 bases are TGTGCCAGCAGTCACCGGGCGTCGAGCACTGAAGCTTTCTTT.

This clonotype was picked up many times. The chain uses TRBV10-3 and TRBJ1-1; D gene uncertain. The length of the CDR3 is 14 residues. The V and J ends lost 7 bases and 1 base respectively, with 13 bases between them. Germline CDR1 and CDR2: ENHRY and SYGVKD. The CDR3 coding sequence is TGTGCCATCAACGACGAACCCCCGAACACTGAAGCTTTCTTT. Its protein product is CAINDEPPNTEAFF.

About this clonotype itself: One junction end does not reproduce the germline sequence, and a read error may be involved. This chain joins TRBV5-6 and TRBJ1-2; D call uncertain. The CDR3 is 15 residues long. CDR1 SGHDT and CDR2 YYEEEE come from the germline V gene. CDR3: CASSRGYTLGYGYTF. CDR3 in DNA: TGTGCCAGCAGCAGAGGGTACACCCTTGGTTATGGCTATACCTTC.

The table lists this clonotype with many counts. The V and J genes are TRBV28 and TRBJ2-1; no firm D call. The CDR3 runs 14 residues. Between the trimmed V and J ends, which lost 5 bases and 8 bases, there was a span of 16 bases. CDR1 and CDR2 (germline): MDHEN, SYDVKM. The chain's CDR3 is CASSPRDRNHEQFF. The CDR3 nucleotides read TGTGCCAGCAGTCCCCGAGACCGGAACCATGAGCAGTTCTTC.

This clonotype was seen many times. This chain connects TRBV19 to TRBJ1-1, with 9 positions matching TRBD1. In germline, CDR1 is LNHDA, CDR2 SQIVND (reference sequence). J gave up 6 bases and V 5 bases, and 4 bases lay outside the gene matches. This CDR3 is 13 amino acids long. The CDR3 sequence is CASSEQGAPEAFF. As DNA, the CDR3 is TGTGCCAGTAGTGAACAGGGGGCCCCTGAAGCTTTCTTT.

This clonotype came up many times. V is TRBV7-2 and J is TRBJ1-1; D may be TRBD1 (5 bases). V lost 8 bases, J lost 2 bases, and 6 bases lay in between. CDR3 size: 11 residues. Per the germline V gene, CDR1 is SGHTA and CDR2 is FQGNSA. CDR3 sequence (DNA): TGTGCCAGCGGACAAAACACTGAAGCTTTCTTT. The encoded protein is CASGQNTEAFF.

This clonotype was counted many times. CDR3 region: CASSFRPQFNSYNEQFF. Written as DNA, the CDR3 is TGTGCCAGCAGCTTCCGCCCACAGTTCAACTCCTACAATGAGCAGTTCTTC. This sequence joins TRBV7-9 and TRBJ2-1, with no clear D. V dropped 3 bases and J dropped 0 bases, with 15 bases sitting between them. The CDR3 consists of 17 residues. Per germline, CDR1 SEHNR and CDR2 FQNEAQ (reference sequence).

This clonotype was seen many times. The rearrangement joins TRBV12-3 or TRBV12-4 to TRBJ2-5, with 10 bases aligning to TRBD1. V lost 6 bases and J lost 5; bases outside the gene matches: 9. CDR3 length: 15 amino acids. Here the CDR3 DNA reads TGTGCCAGCAGCCCTGACAGGGGGCATGTGGAGACCCAGTACTTC. This sequence encodes CASSPDRGHVETQYF.

In its sample, this clonotype was seen many times. J is TRBJ2-5 and V is TRBV28, with a tentative D call TRBD1 (6 bases). From germline, CDR1 is MDHEN and CDR2 SYDVKM. This CDR3 has 17 amino acids. Trimming took off 8 bases at V and 6 bases at J, with 28 bases between the two ends. The CDR3 spells CASQIRGQLQLVQTQYF. CDR3 DNA: TGTGCCAGCCAAATCAGAGGACAGCTCCAATTAGTACAGACCCAGTACTTC.

This clonotype was recorded many times. The V call is TRBV11-2, the J call TRBJ1-1; D is perhaps TRBD1 (6 bases). Trimming removed 2 bases at V and 2 bases at J, with 15 bases between. The CDR3 covers 16 residues. Germline lookup yields CDR1 SGHAT and CDR2 FQNNGV. This CDR3 is CASSLLIQGPNTEAFF. The CDR3, as DNA: TGTGCCAGCAGCTTACTAATTCAGGGGCCCAACACTGAAGCTTTCTTT.

Note on this clonotype: One base away lies a much larger clone, so this may be a sequencing read error. The chain links TRBV29-1 to TRBJ1-1; no reliable D call. V gave up 5 bases and J gave up 6 bases, with 19 bases separating them. The V gene's germline CDR1 is SQVTM and CDR2 ANQGSEA. The CDR3 totals 14 residues. Written as DNA, the CDR3 is TGCAGCGTTCTCCCGCGGCCACCTAAGTCTGAAGCTTTCTTT. This encodes CSVLPRPPKSEAFF.

As to this clonotype: The germline gene is not matched at one end of the junction; a read error may be the cause. The CDR3 here is CANSGAGEKGQFF. In DNA, the CDR3 is TGTGCCAACAGCGGAGCGGGGGAAAAGGGGCAGTTCTTC. The genes are TRBV7-2 and TRBJ2-1; TRBD2 matches at 8 bases. This CDR3 is built from 13 residues. The germline V gene encodes CDR1 SGHTA and CDR2 FQGNSA.

This clonotype was detected many times. This CDR3 reads CASSLGRENTEAFF. The CDR3 DNA follows: TGTGCCAGCAGCTTGGGGCGAGAGAACACTGAAGCTTTCTTT. The chain has TRBV11-3 and TRBJ1-1, with D possibly matching TRBD1 (5 bases). V was pared by 3 bases and J by 1 base, with 9 bases between. Germline CDR1 reads SGHNT; CDR2 reads YENEEA. The CDR3 length is 14 residues.

This clonotype has ten or more counts. CDR3 loop: CASSYVPPLPNYGYTF. The DNA of the CDR3 is TGTGCCAGCAGTTACGTCCCTCCGCTTCCTAACTATGGCTACACCTTC. This chain uses TRBV6-2 or TRBV6-3 with TRBJ1-2, with no clear D. Germline-derived CDR1 and CDR2 are MNHEY and SVGEGT. Trimming removed 2 bases at V and 0 bases at J, with 13 bases between. The CDR3 length is 16 residues.

This clonotype appeared many times. The rearrangement uses TRBV7-9 and TRBJ1-3; maybe TRBD1 (6 bases). Trimming cost V 4 bases and J 8 bases, with 15 bases left between them. From germline, CDR1 is SEHNR and CDR2 FQNEAQ (reference sequence). The CDR3 length is 14 residues. For the CDR3, the DNA is TGTGCCAGCAGCTACCGGGACAATTCCCACACCATATATTTT. It is translated as CASSYRDNSHTIYF.

The table lists this clonotype with many counts. This chain uses TRBV6-2 or TRBV6-3 with TRBJ1-1, with 7 positions matching TRBD1. Germline lookup yields CDR1 MNHEY and CDR2 SVGEGT. Trimming cost V 2 bases and J 10 bases; bases outside gene matches: 10. This CDR3 contains 14 residues. The CDR3 DNA is TGTGCCAGCAGTTACCCAACACAGGGGTCGCCAGCTTTCTTT. It translates to CASSYPTQGSPAFF.